These 15 T cell receptor beta chains were sequenced from one sample in a study of metastatic and nonmetastatic thyroid tumors. TCRdb recomputed clones from the PCR reads via MiXCR. The table has 30,000 or so clones, roughly 15% seen once. No patient received treatment before thyroid surgery. The sample comprised blood. Receptors originate from a female donor with papillary thyroid cancer or a benign thyroid nodule (not recorded which). Some clones in this sample may be carry-over from other donors' samples.

This clone was seen ten or more times. The CDR3 nucleotides read TGTGCCAGCATCCAGGAAGCGGGAGTGCCCTACAATGAGCAGTTCTTC. Protein product: CASIQEAGVPYNEQFF. This chain uses TRBV12-3 or TRBV12-4 with TRBJ2-1, with 8 positions matching TRBD2. V shed 7 bases, J shed 2 bases, and the junction held 10 bases outside the gene matches. There are 16 residues in the CDR3.

With respect to this clone: With a much larger clone just one base away, this may be a read error. Within the sample, other DNA sequences also encode this same CDR3. The V call is TRBV11-2, the J call TRBJ2-1, with D possibly TRBD2 on 6 matching bases. The germline V gene encodes CDR1 SGHAT and CDR2 FQNNGV. CDR3 length equals 12 residues. The CDR3 protein is CASSLGLGGQFF. The CDR3 nucleotides are TGTGCCAGTAGCTTGGGGCTCGGGGGGCAGTTCTTC.

This clone was detected ten times or more. CDR3 loop: CSLLRSYGINEQFF. CDR3 bases: TGCAGTCTACTCCGCTCCTACGGCATCAATGAGCAGTTCTTC. V and J are TRBV20-1 and TRBJ2-1; no definite D call. Per the germline V gene, CDR1 is DFQATT and CDR2 is SNEGSKA (reference sequence). The CDR3 is 14 amino acids. V lost 8 bases and J 6 bases, leaving 20 bases between the germline ends.

This clone was counted many times. This sequence joins TRBV6-2 or TRBV6-3 and TRBJ2-1; 12 bases line up with TRBD2. CDR1 MNHEY and CDR2 SVGEGT come from the germline V gene. Losses at the gene ends were 7 bases for V and 8 bases for J; bases not matched to a gene: 6. The CDR3 totals 14 residues. The CDR3 nucleotides read TGTGCCAGCATTCCTAGCGGGAGGGCCCATGAGCAGTTCTTC. It is translated as CASIPSGRAHEQFF.

This clone was seen ten or more times. This sequence joins TRBV19 and TRBJ2-1; the match to TRBD2 covers 9 bases. This CDR3 region has 14 residues. Unmatched junction bases numbered 10, after V lost 4 bases and J lost 12 bases. Germline V lookup: CDR1 LNHDA, CDR2 SQIVND (reference sequence). CDR3 loop: CASSSWTSEGGQFF. The CDR3 region has the DNA TGTGCCAGTAGTAGCTGGACTAGCGAGGGAGGGCAGTTCTTC. The variable domain in full, completed from reference TRBV19 and TRBJ2-1, reads DGGITQSPKYLFRKEGQNVTLSCEQNLNHDAMYWYRQDPGQGLRLIYYSQIVNDFQKGDIAEGYSVSREKKESFPLTVTSAQKNPTAFYLCASSSWTSEGGQFFGPGTRLTVL.

This clone was seen a handful of times. With a much larger clone just one base away, this may be a read error. The chain couples TRBV12-5 to TRBJ2-1; 7 bases align to TRBD2. V trimming: 5 bases; J trimming: 4 bases; junction bases outside the gene matches: 8. This CDR3 has 15 residues. Germline lookup yields CDR1 LGHNT and CDR2 FRNRAP. The CDR3 DNA is TGTGCTAGTGGTCAACTAGCGAGACTTTACAATGAGCAGTTCTTC. Translating gives CASGQLARLYNEQFF.

This chain links TRBV10-1 with TRBJ2-3, with TRBD2 matching over 14 bases. CDR1 is WNHNN and CDR2 is SYGVQD in the germline V gene (reference sequence). J gave up 2 bases and V 4 bases, and 11 bases lay outside the gene matches. The CDR3 is 19 residues long. The CDR3 DNA sequence: TGCGCCAGCAGTGGGCCGACTAGCGGGAGGGCCTATGACACAGATACGCAGTATTTT. Translated, it gives CASSGPTSGRAYDTDTQYF.

The chain uses TRBV18 and TRBJ2-1; tentatively, D is TRBD1 or TRBD2 (5 bases each). V lost 6 bases, J lost 8 bases, and 17 bases lay in between. The CDR3 consists of 14 residues. Germline-derived CDR1 and CDR2 are KGHSH and LQKENI. The CDR3 loop reads CASSSTGTSDEQFF. The CDR3, as DNA: TGTGCCAGCTCGAGCACCGGGACGTCGGATGAGCAGTTCTTC.

In this sample, this clone turned up many times. This chain connects TRBV11-3 to TRBJ1-1; D is ambiguous. This CDR3 contains 14 residues. The ends were cut back, 2 bases at V and 1 base at J, with 8 bases in the middle. CDR1 SGHNT and CDR2 YENEEA come from the germline V gene. Written as DNA, the CDR3 is TGTGCCAGCAGCTTACGAGGCGGGAACACTGAAGCTTTCTTT. Amino acids: CASSLRGGNTEAFF.

About this clone itself: The conserved final phenylalanine or tryptophan is absent from the CDR3, which likely points to a read error. The chain uses TRBV7-7 and TRBJ2-5; D perhaps matches TRBD2 (6 bases). Trimming shortened V by 2 bases and J by 4 bases, and 17 bases separated the two germline ends. The CDR3 runs to 16 residues. CDR1 and CDR2 from the germline V gene are SSHAT and FNYEAQ (reference sequence). This chain's CDR3 is CASSLSDRGWGETQYL. The DNA of the CDR3 is TGTGCCAGCAGCTTATCCGACCGGGGGTGGGGAGAGACCCAGTACCTC.

This rearrangement joins TRBV6-2 or TRBV6-3 to TRBJ2-6; 7 bases align to TRBD1. V was clipped by 2 bases and J by 2 bases; unmatched bases: 0. This CDR3 is 15 amino acids long. Per the germline V gene, CDR1 is MNHEY and CDR2 is SVGEGT. CDR3 DNA: TGTGCCAGCAGTTACGGGACAGCTGGGGCCAACGTCCTGACTTTC. This encodes CASSYGTAGANVLTF.

This clone was observed many times. The gene calls are TRBV19 and TRBJ1-2; no reliable D call. CDR3 length: 16 residues. Germline values: CDR1 LNHDA, CDR2 SQIVND (reference sequence). The germline V and J ends were trimmed by 4 bases and 2 bases, with 17 bases remaining between them. The CDR3 nucleotides are TGTGCCAGTAGTACCTTTACGCTACGGCCGAACTATGGCTACACCTTC. Translating gives CASSTFTLRPNYGYTF.

The chain combines TRBV11-2 with TRBJ1-2; D is unresolved. V was shortened by 4 bases and J by 6 bases, with 18 bases between the two germline ends. Per the germline V gene, CDR1 is SGHAT and CDR2 is FQNNGV. This CDR3 comprises 15 residues. In nucleotides, the CDR3 is TGTGCCAGCAGCTGGACCGGTACGGCCTCGGATGGCTACACCTTC. This codes for CASSWTGTASDGYTF.

Many counts were recorded for this clone. The chain recombines TRBV9 with TRBJ2-2; unclear D gene. Germline V gene sequence: CDR1 SGDLS, CDR2 YYNGEE. The CDR3 has 13 residues. V lost 0 bases to trimming and J lost 5 bases, with 5 bases between them. The CDR3 region is CASSVDLTGELFF. DNA of the CDR3: TGTGCCAGCAGCGTAGACCTAACCGGGGAGCTGTTTTTT.

In the case of this clone: The junction departs from the called germline gene at one end, perhaps through a read error. In DNA form, the CDR3 reads TGTGCCAGCAGCTTTCCCGGGGGGCGGGAGGGCGGCTTC. As protein: CASSFPGGREGGF. The chain links TRBV11-2 to TRBJ2-1; 9 bases are shared with TRBD2. Germline assignment: CDR1 SGHAT and CDR2 FQNNGV. The CDR3 has 13 residues.